This T cell receptor (beta chain) emerged from a study of prognosis after radiotherapy for stage I lung cancer. In the study overall: In the span from April 2018 to early 2019, stage I non-small cell lung cancer patients were enrolled. Several of the patients had squamous cell carcinoma tumors, while roughly twelve had adenocarcinoma tumors.

Researchers used two-round multiplex PCR to amplify TCR beta CDR3 starting from genomic DNA. Gene-specific TRBV and TRBJ primers were used in PCR round one. TCRdb independently ran MiXCR on the multiplex PCR reads; one entry per CDR3 protein. The sample shows about 16,000 distinct CDR3 sequences, under 55% of them seen only once. V was pared by 1 base and J by 0 bases, with 7 bases between. Germline lookup yields CDR1 SGHRS and CDR2 YFSETQ. This CDR3 has 15 amino acids. This receptor was taken from a donor aged 50 or older with non-small cell lung cancer. The sequences come from PBMCs, collected before or after stereotactic body radiation therapy (not recorded which). The chain couples TRBV5-1 to TRBJ2-2; D is unresolved. The CDR3 nucleotides are TGCGCCAGCAGCTTGCAAGCGACGAACACCGGGGAGCTGTTTTTT. Its protein is CASSLQATNTGELFF.